This T cell receptor (beta chain) was captured in a study of T cell responses to AZD1222 COVID-19 vaccine. Study at large: Both about-4-week and about-12-week second-dose recipients were combined.

Remarks on this clone: Its antigen remains unknown.

General observations from the study: Possibly, clonal diversity was underestimated; donors were largely white British and included more females. Two AZD1222 administrations were followed by greater Spike-specific TCR breadth and depth.

V lost 5 bases, J lost 1 base, and 8 bases lay in between. The CDR3 covers 13 residues. Sequencing used immunoSEQ multiplex PCR; TCRdb keeps in-frame clones, though not all of them. The sample shows about 170,000 clones, around 90% of them seen only once. This receptor was identified in an adult in good health. Sequenced here: peripheral blood, sampled on day 0 of AZD1222 vaccination. V usage is TRBV12-3 or TRBV12-4 and J usage is TRBJ1-1, with D unclear. CDR3 region: CASSLPPNTEAFF. CDR3 DNA sequence: TGTGCCAGCAGTCTACCGCCGAACACTGAAGCTTTCTTT.